This TCR beta chain stems from a study of identical twins. Study-wide findings and caveats: Within monozygotic twins, out-of-frame TCR alpha sharing was underestimated by the models. Conclusions rested on cross-sectional statistics rather than following the same donors.

TCRdb reanalysed the 5' RACE reads using MiXCR and keeps one entry per CDR3 protein. The data show about 220,000 distinct CDR3 sequences, around 8.1% seen once. On this clonotype itself: Antigen: not known.

The germline V gene has CDR1 DFQATT and CDR2 SNEGSKA (reference sequence). The V gene lost 6 bases and the J gene lost 4 bases, with 12 bases spanning the gap. The CDR3 sequence is 12 residues long. The sample was also linked to a second study, of yellow fever vaccine responses in identical twins.

The source material was memory (CD45RO+) T cells sorted from blood. The receptor comes from a woman aged 18 to 35 in good health. V gene TRBV20-1 combines with J gene TRBJ2-5, with D perhaps matching TRBD2 (6 bases). In DNA, the CDR3 is TGCAGTGCCGCCATGGAGGGAGAGACCCAGTACTTC. Translation gives CSAAMEGETQYF.